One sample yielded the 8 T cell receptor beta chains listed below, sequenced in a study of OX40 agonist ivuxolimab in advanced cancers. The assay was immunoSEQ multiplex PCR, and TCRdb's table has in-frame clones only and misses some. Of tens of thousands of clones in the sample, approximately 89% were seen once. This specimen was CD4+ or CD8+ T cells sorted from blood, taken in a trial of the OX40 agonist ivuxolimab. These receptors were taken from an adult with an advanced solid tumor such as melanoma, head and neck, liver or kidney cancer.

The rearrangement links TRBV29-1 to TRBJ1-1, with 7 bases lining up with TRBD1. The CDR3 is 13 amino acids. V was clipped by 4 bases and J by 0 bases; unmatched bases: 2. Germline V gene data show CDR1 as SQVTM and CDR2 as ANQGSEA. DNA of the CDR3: TGCAGCGTTGGAACAGGGGTGAACACTGAAGCTTTCTTT. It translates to CSVGTGVNTEAFF.

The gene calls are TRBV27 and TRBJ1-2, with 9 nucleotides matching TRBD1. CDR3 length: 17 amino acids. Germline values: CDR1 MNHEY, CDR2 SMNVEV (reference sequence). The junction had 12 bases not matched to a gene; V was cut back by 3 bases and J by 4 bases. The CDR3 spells CASSLGQGQGLRYGYTF. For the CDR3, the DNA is TGTGCCAGCAGTTTGGGGCAGGGACAGGGTCTCCGCTATGGCTACACCTTC.

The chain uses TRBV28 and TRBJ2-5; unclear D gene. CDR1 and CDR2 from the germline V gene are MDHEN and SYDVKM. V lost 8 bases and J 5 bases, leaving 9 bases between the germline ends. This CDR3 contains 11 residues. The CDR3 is CASGNWETQYF. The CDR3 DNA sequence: TGTGCCAGCGGGAATTGGGAGACCCAGTACTTC.

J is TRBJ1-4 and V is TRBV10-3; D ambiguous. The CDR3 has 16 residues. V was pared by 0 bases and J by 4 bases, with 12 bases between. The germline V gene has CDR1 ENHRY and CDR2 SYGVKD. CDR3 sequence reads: CAISESLRLGNEKLFF. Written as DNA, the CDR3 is TGTGCCATCAGTGAGTCTTTGAGGTTAGGTAATGAAAAACTGTTTTTT.

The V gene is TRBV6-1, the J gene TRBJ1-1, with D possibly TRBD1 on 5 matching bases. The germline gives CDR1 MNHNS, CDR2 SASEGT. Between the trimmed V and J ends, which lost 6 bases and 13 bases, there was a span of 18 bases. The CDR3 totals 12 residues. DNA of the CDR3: TGTGCCAGCAGGTCGACGGGGGGTTTAATTTTCTTT. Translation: CASRSTGGLIFF.

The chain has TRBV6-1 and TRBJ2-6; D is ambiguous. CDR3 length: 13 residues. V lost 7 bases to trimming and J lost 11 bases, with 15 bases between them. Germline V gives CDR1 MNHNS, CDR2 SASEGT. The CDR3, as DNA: TGTGCCAGCAAAAAGTCCGAGATCGACGTCCTGACTTTC. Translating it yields CASKKSEIDVLTF.

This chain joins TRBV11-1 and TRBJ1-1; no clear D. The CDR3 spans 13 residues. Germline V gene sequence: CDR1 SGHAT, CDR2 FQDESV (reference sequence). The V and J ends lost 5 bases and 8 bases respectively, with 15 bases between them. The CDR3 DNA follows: TGTGCCAGCAGCACCCCCGGGATCTCCGAAGCTTTCTTT. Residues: CASSTPGISEAFF. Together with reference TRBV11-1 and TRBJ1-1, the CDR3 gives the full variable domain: EAEVAQSPRYKITEKSQAVAFWCDPISGHATLYWYRQILGQGPELLVQFQDESVVDDSQLPKDRFSAERLKGVDSTLKIQPAELGDSAMYLCASSTPGISEAFFGQGTRLTVV.

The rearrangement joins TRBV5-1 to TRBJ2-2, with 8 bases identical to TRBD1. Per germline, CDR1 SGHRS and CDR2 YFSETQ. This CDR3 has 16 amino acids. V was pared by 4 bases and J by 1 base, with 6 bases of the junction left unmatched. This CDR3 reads CASSLGQALNTGELFF. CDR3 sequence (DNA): TGCGCCAGCAGCCTGGGACAGGCCCTGAACACCGGGGAGCTGTTTTTT.